The TCR beta chain described here comes from a study of cytomegalovirus exposure and HLA in healthy donors (dated by TCRdb to the late 2010s). Background for the entire study: According to an earlier analysis of 587 of the donors, roughly 180 million T cells yielded roughly 110 million unique TCR beta sequences and less than 300 Gb of sequence data. The study was designed to test whether signatures of past pathogen exposure could be identified by cataloging public T cell receptors. The later analysis used no new phenotypic data to find candidate immune exposures, relying instead on TCR beta sequences and their occurrence across donors. The study combined high-throughput TCR immunosequencing, statistical association of individual TCRs with disease status, and machine learning to predict cytomegalovirus infection status. The study profiled the T cell repertoires of 550 to 700 subjects by immunosequencing and related them to cytomegalovirus serostatus. Of the 300 to 450 genotyped donors, less than 85% were placed in the genetic ancestry cluster associated with self-reported Caucasian donors. To decide whether each TCR beta V gene segment behaved as functional or pseudogenic, an earlier analysis of some 600 of the donors relied on high-throughput TCR beta sequencing. Across approximately 420 genotyped donors of the cohort, an average of about 240,000 unique TCR beta nucleotide sequences per donor were sequenced, and about a sixth of those sequences were non-productive. Approximately 300 gigabases of sequencing data and around 85 million unique TCR sequences made up an early release that covered fewer than 650 HLA-typed donors. Several DR-DQ haplotypes were treated as single units for association and clustering because of strong linkage in the cohort. All discovery cohort repertoires had been generated on a single sequencing platform. Donor age, sex, ethnicity and CMV serostatus were compiled together with the repertoire data. HLA typing covered class I and class II loci at four-digit resolution. A later genetic analysis took genome-wide SNP genotypes for 398 of the 666 donors and used that subset as a discovery cohort. A separate validation cohort of over a hundred different subjects was used in addition to the approximately 610-subject first cohort. A later analysis re-examined previously published TCR beta repertoires from roughly 720 donors and added high-resolution HLA genotyping to investigate patterns of TCR occurrence. The number of typed donors differed by locus: roughly 620-630 for A, B, C, DRB1 and DQB1; approximately 520 for DQA1; 606 for DPA1; and around 470 for DPB1. Points the paper makes about the study in general: Across donors, most TCR sequences were observed very rarely, whereas some public TCRs were present in many individuals. HLA typing was unavailable for some donors at each locus, so association tests used only the typed subset. Only TCR beta chains were sequenced in this cohort, and the absence of alpha or paired-chain data limited detectable features. When HLA alleles, especially DR and DQ, strongly co-occurred, TCR associations were difficult to assign to individual alleles. According to a later analysis, most CMV-associated TCR beta chains appeared to be HLA-restricted, and the HLA associations seemed to be driven largely by CMV exposure. According to a later analysis, parvovirus B19, influenza, CMV and Epstein-Barr virus appeared linked to several top co-occurrence clusters. In a later genetic analysis, fewer N-insertions in productive TCRs were reported among donors in an Asian-associated ancestry cluster than the roughly 700-donor mean. A later analysis found that TCR association rates varied across HLA loci, with DRB1 alleles showing the most associated TCRs and HLA-C alleles the fewest. A further reported finding was that TCR beta sequences accurately predicted the HLA-A and HLA-B alleles for most subjects in the first cohort. In an earlier analysis of 587 of the donors, most TCR beta V segments appeared in productive rearrangements about 90% or about 30% of the time, broadly matching IMGT annotations. The presence/absence analyses assumed that sequencing depth was roughly uniform across donors, and that assumption may not be true. The classifier was reported to diagnose cytomegalovirus status with high specificity and sensitivity in both the original cohort and the validation cohort. In vitro tests confirmed that a few of the cytomegalovirus-associated TCR beta chains recognize cytomegalovirus antigens. The authors suggested that the approach could potentially be generalized to other disease states and immunological phenotypes. In the study, 150 to 200 TCR beta chains were listed as associated with cytomegalovirus. V-gene and J-gene trimming of TCR beta chains was associated with a missense DCLRE1C variant in a later genetic analysis, and the association was replicated in an independent cohort. A cluster of highly shared sequence variants was judged likely to represent a technical artifact of the sequencing pipeline. Compared with equally common non-associated chains, HLA-associated TCR beta chains in a later analysis were more clonally expanded and had lower generation probabilities. A later analysis associated about 17,000 TCR beta sequences with specific HLA alleles at a false discovery rate of 0.05. Linkage disequilibrium might explain the correlated functional status among segregating V segments, but an unknown experimental factor could not be excluded. Because counts were too low, 15 or so rarely observed V segments, including chromosome 9 orphons, were excluded from the earlier analysis of 587 of the donors. The only immune exposure information available for the cohort was CMV serostatus.

In total, 500 to 700 healthy bone marrow donors made up the cohort. At the time of sampling, every cohort member was nominally healthy, though immune exposures that went unrecorded were likely present. The donor was CMV seronegative and belonged to the group of 352 seronegative cohort members. Every donor gave a peripheral blood sample, and the peripheral blood mononuclear cells from that sample were used for TCR beta sequencing. Genomic DNA was extracted from the blood cell samples with the Qiagen DNeasy Blood Extraction Kit. On this clone: This receptor's antigen is unknown. One base away there is no much larger clone; base qualities are not given.

Libraries were made using the immunoSEQ multiplex PCR assay. For the multiplex PCR, a mixture combining 60 forward primers for TCR Vbeta segments and 13 reverse primers for TCR Jbeta segments was used. A multiplex PCR assay on genomic DNA amplified the CDR3 region of rearranged TCR beta genes. Amplified TCR beta libraries were sequenced as 87-base-pair reads on the Illumina HiSeq System. In the original analysis: In a later analysis, tens of millions of unique TCR beta chains were counted across the 650 to 750 repertoires, and roughly 11 million of these chains were shared by at least two donors. A nearest-neighbor algorithm error-corrected the raw reads and collapsed the reads into unique sequences, merging closely related sequences to remove PCR and sequencing errors. CDR3 sequences were aligned to IMGT reference sequences to assign V, D and J gene segments. For a sequence to be retained, a match of at least six nucleotides to both a V gene segment and a J gene segment was required. Rearrangements were classified as productive when the CDR3 lacked stop codons and remained in frame with V and J, and all other rearrangements were classified as non-productive. Following IMGT convention, CDR3 was defined as the stretch from the second conserved V-encoded cysteine up to the conserved J-encoded phenylalanine. In an earlier analysis of 550 to 650 of the donors, sequences lacking an unambiguous match to a single V gene segment were excluded. An earlier analysis of fewer than 750 of the donors classified V segments as functional when productive rearrangements were above 56.7% and as segregating when the standard deviation between donors was above 5%. A statistical classification framework was built for diagnosing cytomegalovirus status from the catalog of TCR beta chain sequences. In a later analysis, V and J genes were assigned by comparing TCR nucleotide sequences against IMGT/GENE-DB human TR gene sequences. Using the TCRdist pipeline, a later analysis assigned CDR3 sequences along with most-parsimonious VDJ recombination scenarios. In a later analysis, every TCR beta chain was defined by the combination of its CDR3 amino acid sequence and its V-gene family, and reads without a unique V-gene family were dropped. In a later analysis, fewer than 600 highly shared, low-generation-probability nucleotide sequences were removed to address suspected cross-contamination and a sequencing artifact. In a later analysis, a clonal expansion index was calculated for each public chain from normalized within-repertoire ranks of inferred template counts. Generation probabilities in a later analysis came from a VDJ recombination model fitted to out-of-frame rearrangements, and those results were checked against IGoR. In a later analysis, hypergeometric tests were used to score TCR-TCR, TCR-HLA and TCR-CMV co-occurrence, with a repertoire-size bias correction applied to TCR pairs. False discovery rates were estimated in a later analysis by permuting HLA or CMV assignments 20 times. In a later analysis, co-occurring TCRs were grouped with DBSCAN, and TCRdist sequence similarity was added when clustering was performed within HLA-allele-positive subsets. For co-occurrence clustering, repertoires with fewer than 30,000 or more than 120,000 public chains were excluded, along with five repertoires with anomalous nucleotide sharing. Entries here come from immuneACCESS through TCRdb and include only in-frame sequences with V and J called. Some clones fail to appear in such tables; in the studies checked, an unresolved V gene covers under half of the shortfall, and the cause of the remainder is unknown. V, J and clone size are those of that table, while D and trimming were read from the DNA. Recorded for this sample are approximately 100,000 clones; roughly 66% of them occurred a single time. The ten largest clones add up to approximately 3.5% of the sample.

The sequence derives from a woman aged 50 to 65 in good health and CMV-seronegative. Source material: PBMCs.

For the CDR3, the sequence is CASSLVTDRDLEQYF. DNA sequence: TGTGCCAGCAGCTTAGTCACGGACAGGGATCTCGAGCAGTACTTC. The V and J segments used are TRBV7-2 and TRBJ2-7; 8 middle bases align to TRBD1. The germline V gene gives CDR1 as SGHTA and CDR2 as FQGNSA. Trimming accounts for 1 base at V and 6 bases at J, while the number of junction bases matched to no gene is 8. Counted from cysteine to phenylalanine, this CDR3 has 15 amino acids. Only CDR3 DNA remains: 45 bases, in frame from the first base.